This T cell receptor beta chain was sequenced during a study of blood T cell repertoires in COVID-19. In the original analysis: Amplification from reference gene primers served as the basis for estimated nucleated cell counts. Profiling relied on immunoSEQ multiplex PCR, and the TCRdb table lists in-frame clones only, not all of them. V and J calls and clone size come straight from that table; D and trimming were deduced from the DNA. The sample carries about 78,000 clones, approximately 92% recorded once. The CDR3 runs 18 residues. J gave up 4 bases and V 1 base, and 8 bases lay outside the gene matches. Germline V gene data show CDR1 as MGHDK and CDR2 as SYGVNS.

The source material was peripheral blood. The sequence derives from an elderly woman with acute or convalescent COVID-19. This chain connects TRBV25-1 to TRBJ2-1; 12 nucleotides align to TRBD2. This CDR3 is CASSESTSGGPRYNEQFF. CDR3 nucleotides: TGTGCCAGCAGTGAATCAACTAGCGGGGGGCCGAGATACAATGAGCAGTTCTTC.